This T cell receptor (beta chain) appears in the sequencing data of a study of blood T cell repertoires in COVID-19. Study-level information: From T cells, B-cell-depleted T cells, or PBMCs came the material, which was cDNA or gDNA.

Sequencing was performed with immunoSEQ multiplex PCR; in TCRdb, only in-frame clones are kept and a portion is missing. The sample yields about 14,000 clones, roughly 89% seen once. The germline gives CDR1 LNHDA, CDR2 SQIVND (reference sequence). This CDR3 region has 15 residues. V dropped 10 bases and J dropped 0 bases, with 18 bases sitting between them. The rearrangement joins TRBV19 to TRBJ1-2, with D uncertain. The specimen was peripheral blood. This clonotype originated in a human donor with active COVID-19. The donor label of this sample is uncertain. CDR3 bases: TGTGCCACCACGATCGGCAGGCAGTCTAACTATGGCTACACCTTC. Translation gives CATTIGRQSNYGYTF.